The 14 T cell receptor beta chains reported below all come from one sample, sequenced in a study of CD8 T cells in ankylosing spondylitis. Whole-study results and caveats: What seemed typical of ankylosing spondylitis blood was a TCR beta motif built from under 10 highly homologous variants.

No antigen has been assigned to these receptors. TCRdb itself ran the 5' RACE reads through MiXCR, one entry per CDR3 protein. Counted here are around 540,000 distinct CDR3 sequences, about 12% occurring once; the ten biggest clones make up around 7%. Input material: blood, either unsorted or a sorted T cell fraction (not recorded which). Receptors were obtained from a male donor with ankylosing spondylitis.

This clonotype was picked up a small number of times. The chain has TRBV5-6 and TRBJ2-3; D is possibly TRBD1 or TRBD2 (5 bases each). Germline assignment: CDR1 SGHDT and CDR2 YYEEEE. This CDR3 contains 16 residues. V was shortened by 4 bases and J by 3 bases, with 18 bases between the two germline ends. The DNA for the CDR3 is TGTGCCAGCAGCCCGGGGCAGGGAGCGACAACAGATACGCAGTATTTT. As protein: CASSPGQGATTDTQYF.

The CDR3 nucleotides read TGTGCCAGCAGCTTGGGGGGAGGGCCGGTACACAATGAGCAGTTCTTC. Its translation is CASSLGGGPVHNEQFF. The chain is built from TRBV5-5 and TRBJ2-1; 7 nucleotides align to TRBD2. CDR1 and CDR2 from the germline V gene are SGHKS and YYEKEE (reference sequence). The V and J ends lost 0 bases and 5 bases, in that order; junction bases with no gene match: 8. The CDR3 runs to 16 residues. The variable domain in full, completed from reference TRBV5-5 and TRBJ2-1, reads DAGVTQSPTHLIKTRGQQVTLRCSPISGHKSVSWYQQVLGQGPQFIFQYYEKEERGRGNFPDRFSARQFPNYSSELNVNALLLGDSALYLCASSLGGGPVHNEQFFGPGTRLTVL.

This clonotype was observed many times. This rearrangement joins TRBV20-1 to TRBJ1-4; D remains unclear. Trimming pared 1 base from V and 5 bases from J, leaving 11 bases between. The germline gives CDR1 DFQATT, CDR2 SNEGSKA (reference sequence). CDR3 size: 14 residues. This CDR3 is CSARGSLKNEKLFF. DNA of the CDR3: TGCAGTGCTAGAGGCAGCCTTAAAAATGAAAAACTGTTTTTT.

Ten or more counts support this clonotype. J is TRBJ1-5 and V is TRBV12-3 or TRBV12-4; tentatively, D is TRBD1 (6 bases). Trimming cost V 6 bases and J 4 bases, with 13 bases left between them. The CDR3 covers 14 residues. Written as DNA, the CDR3 is TGTGCCAGCAGCCCAACAGGGTTGAATCAGCCCCAGCATTTT. It encodes CASSPTGLNQPQHF.

The V and J genes are TRBV6-1 and TRBJ1-2, with D unresolved. The CDR3 covers 13 residues. Trimming removed 5 bases at V and 5 bases at J, with 12 bases between. From germline, CDR1 is MNHNS and CDR2 SASEGT. The CDR3 region has the DNA TGTGCCAGCAGTCCTAGGGCTTTATATGGCTACACCTTC. Its protein is CASSPRALYGYTF.

This chain connects TRBV20-1 to TRBJ2-3, with TRBD1 identical over 7 bases. V dropped 8 bases and J dropped 0; count of bases not matched to a gene: 8. The CDR3 spans 14 residues. Germline V CDR1 and CDR2: DFQATT, SNEGSKA (reference sequence). The CDR3 region is CSPKGARSTDTQYF. The CDR3 DNA sequence: TGCAGTCCGAAGGGGGCGAGGAGCACAGATACGCAGTATTTT.

The chain carries TRBV19 and TRBJ2-6; a weak D match, TRBD1 (6 bases). The length of the CDR3 is 15 residues. Trimming left V 7 bases short and J 0 bases short, with 10 bases between. Germline CDR1 and CDR2: LNHDA and SQIVND (reference sequence). Here the CDR3 reads CASTKQGSGANVLTF. The CDR3 nucleotides read TGTGCCAGTACTAAACAGGGCTCTGGGGCCAACGTCCTGACTTTC.

This clonotype was seen only a few times. J is TRBJ2-1 and V is TRBV2, with D perhaps TRBD1 or TRBD2 (5 bases each). The CDR3 is 14 residues long. V shed 8 bases and J shed 8 bases, with 19 bases lying between them. CDR1 is SNHLY, CDR2 FYNNEI, per germline. The CDR3 region has the DNA TGTGCCAGCGACGACCTAGGGGTTAGCGATGAGCAGTTCTTC. Encoded protein: CASDDLGVSDEQFF. The full variable domain, completed using reference TRBV2 and TRBJ2-1, is EPEVTQTPSHQVTQMGQEVILRCVPISNHLYFYWYRQILGQKVEFLVSFYNNEISEKSEIFDDQFSVERPDGSNFTLKIRSTKLEDSAMYFCASDDLGVSDEQFFGPGTRLTVL.

The rearrangement links TRBV2 to TRBJ2-1; TRBD2 matches 14 bases. Germline V CDR1 and CDR2: SNHLY, FYNNEI. The CDR3 runs 17 residues. With 7 bases clipped from V and 2 bases from J, the junction kept 7 bases outside the gene matches. This chain's CDR3 is CASTRLAGGPTYNEQFF. CDR3 coding DNA: TGTGCCAGCACCCGACTAGCGGGAGGGCCTACCTACAATGAGCAGTTCTTC.

The rearrangement links TRBV10-3 to TRBJ2-6, with D perhaps matching TRBD1 (5 bases). CDR1 and CDR2 (germline): ENHRY, SYGVKD. This CDR3 contains 20 residues. The V gene lost 3 bases and the J gene lost 0 bases, with 21 bases spanning the gap. The DNA of the CDR3 is TGTGCCATCAGTGACAATAGACAGACCATCAAGAGCTCTGGGGCCAACGTCCTGACTTTC. Amino acid sequence: CAISDNRQTIKSSGANVLTF.

This clonotype has more than one count but fewer than ten. The rearrangement uses TRBV12-3 or TRBV12-4 and TRBJ1-1, with a possible D match to TRBD1 (6 bases). There are 15 residues in the CDR3. V lost 4 bases and J lost 6, with 18 bases in between. In DNA, the CDR3 is TGTGCCAGCAGTTCACCGGGCGGGGGGCCCCCTGAAGCTTTCTTT. Translating it yields CASSSPGGGPPEAFF.

The chain couples TRBV4-2 to TRBJ1-2; D ambiguous. In germline, CDR1 is LGHNA, CDR2 YNFKEQ. V was shortened by 0 bases and J by 8 bases, with 13 bases between the two germline ends. The CDR3 is 14 residues long. The CDR3 DNA follows: TGTGCCAGCAGCCAAGATCGGGGTATCTACGGCTACACCTTC. This gives the protein CASSQDRGIYGYTF.

This clonotype was observed a handful of times. The chain carries TRBV9 and TRBJ1-2; TRBD1 might be the D (5 bases). This CDR3 contains 15 residues. CDR1 and CDR2 from the germline V gene are SGDLS and YYNGEE. With 4 bases removed from V and 2 bases from J, the gap between germline ends came to 15 bases. CDR3 nucleotides: TGTGCCAGCAGCCCACCAGGGATCCCAAACTATGGCTACACCTTC. Its translation is CASSPPGIPNYGYTF. The whole variable domain, filled in from reference TRBV9 and TRBJ1-2, reads DSGVTQTPKHLITATGQRVTLRCSPRSGDLSVYWYQQSLDQGLQFLIQYYNGEERAKGNILERFSAQQFPDLHSELNLSSLELGDSALYFCASSPPGIPNYGYTFGSGTRLTVV.

The chain carries TRBV5-1 and TRBJ2-2, with 7 bases identical to TRBD2. Germline V gene data show CDR1 as SGHRS and CDR2 as YFSETQ. The CDR3 length is 14 residues. The V segment lost 4 bases and the J segment 8 bases; nucleotides outside the gene matches: 8. The CDR3 nucleotides read TGCGCCAGCAGCACCGGGACTACCTTGGGGGAGCTGTTTTTT. Protein sequence: CASSTGTTLGELFF.